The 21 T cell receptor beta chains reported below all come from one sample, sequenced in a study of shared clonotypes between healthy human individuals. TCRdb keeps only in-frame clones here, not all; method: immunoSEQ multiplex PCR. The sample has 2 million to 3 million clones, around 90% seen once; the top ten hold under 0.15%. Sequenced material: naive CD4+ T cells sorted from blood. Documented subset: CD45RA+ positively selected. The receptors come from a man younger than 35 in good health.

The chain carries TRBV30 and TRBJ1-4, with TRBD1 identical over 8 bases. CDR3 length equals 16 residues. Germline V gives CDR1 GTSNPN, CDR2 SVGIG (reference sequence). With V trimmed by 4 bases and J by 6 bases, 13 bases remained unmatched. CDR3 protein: CAWNMDREGWYEKLFF. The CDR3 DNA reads TGTGCCTGGAATATGGACAGGGAGGGATGGTATGAAAAACTGTTTTTT.

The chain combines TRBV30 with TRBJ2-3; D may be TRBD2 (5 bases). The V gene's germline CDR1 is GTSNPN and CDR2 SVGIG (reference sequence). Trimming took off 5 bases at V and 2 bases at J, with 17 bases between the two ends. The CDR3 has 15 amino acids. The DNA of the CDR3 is TGTGCCTGGTCACGGGGTACACCGTCCACAGATACGCAGTATTTT. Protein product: CAWSRGTPSTDTQYF.

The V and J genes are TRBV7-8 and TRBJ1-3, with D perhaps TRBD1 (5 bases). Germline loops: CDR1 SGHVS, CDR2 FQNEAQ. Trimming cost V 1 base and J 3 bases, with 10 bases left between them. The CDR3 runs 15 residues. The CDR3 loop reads CASSLGQGDGNTIYF. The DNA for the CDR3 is TGTGCCAGCAGCTTAGGGCAGGGCGATGGAAACACCATATATTTT.

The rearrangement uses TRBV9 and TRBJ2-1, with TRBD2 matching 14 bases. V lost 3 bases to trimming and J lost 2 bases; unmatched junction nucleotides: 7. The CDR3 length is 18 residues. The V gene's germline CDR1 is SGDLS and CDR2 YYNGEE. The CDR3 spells CASSAGLAGGRTYNEQFF. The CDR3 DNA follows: TGTGCCAGCAGCGCTGGACTAGCGGGGGGACGTACCTACAATGAGCAGTTCTTC.

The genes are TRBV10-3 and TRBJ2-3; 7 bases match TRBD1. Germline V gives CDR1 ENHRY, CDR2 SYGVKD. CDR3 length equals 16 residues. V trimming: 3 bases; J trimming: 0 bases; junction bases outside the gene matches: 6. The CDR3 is CAISDGDSRSTDTQYF. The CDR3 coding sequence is TGTGCCATCAGTGATGGGGACAGCCGAAGCACAGATACGCAGTATTTT.

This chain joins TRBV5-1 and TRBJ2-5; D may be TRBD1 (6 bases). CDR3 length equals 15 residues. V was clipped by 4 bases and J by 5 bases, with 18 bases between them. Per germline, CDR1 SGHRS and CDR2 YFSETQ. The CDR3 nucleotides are TGCGCCAGCAGCCGGGACACAGGGAATGGGGAGACCCAGTACTTC. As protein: CASSRDTGNGETQYF.

The CDR3 DNA sequence: TGTGCCAGCAGCAAAGCGCACTCGGACGAGCAGTACTTC. Protein product: CASSKAHSDEQYF. This chain uses TRBV21-1 with TRBJ2-7; the table calls TRBD2, which could not be checked here. TRBV21-1 represents a pseudogene. This CDR3 comprises 13 residues.

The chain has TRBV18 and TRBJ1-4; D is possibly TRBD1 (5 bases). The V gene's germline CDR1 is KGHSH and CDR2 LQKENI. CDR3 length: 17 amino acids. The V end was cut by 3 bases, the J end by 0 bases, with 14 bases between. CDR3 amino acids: CASSPYSDRATNEKLFF. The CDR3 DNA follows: TGTGCCAGCTCACCGTACTCAGACAGAGCAACTAATGAAAAACTGTTTTTT.

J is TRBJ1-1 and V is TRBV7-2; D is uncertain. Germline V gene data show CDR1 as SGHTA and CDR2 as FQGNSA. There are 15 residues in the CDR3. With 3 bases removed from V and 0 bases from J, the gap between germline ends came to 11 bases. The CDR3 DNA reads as TGTGCCAGCAGCTTGGCTCACGGCATGAACACTGAAGCTTTCTTT. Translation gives CASSLAHGMNTEAFF.

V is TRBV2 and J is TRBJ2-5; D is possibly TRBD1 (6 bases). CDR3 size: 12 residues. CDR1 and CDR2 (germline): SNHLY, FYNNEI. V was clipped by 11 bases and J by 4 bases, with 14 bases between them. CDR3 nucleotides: TGTGCCTGTCGACAGGAGGCAGAGACCCAGTACTTC. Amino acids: CACRQEAETQYF.

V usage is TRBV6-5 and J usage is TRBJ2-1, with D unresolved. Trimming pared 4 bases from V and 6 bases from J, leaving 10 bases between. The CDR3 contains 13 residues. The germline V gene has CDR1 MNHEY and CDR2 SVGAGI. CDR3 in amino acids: CASSSDQTNEQFF. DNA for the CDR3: TGTGCCAGCAGTTCCGACCAAACCAATGAGCAGTTCTTC.

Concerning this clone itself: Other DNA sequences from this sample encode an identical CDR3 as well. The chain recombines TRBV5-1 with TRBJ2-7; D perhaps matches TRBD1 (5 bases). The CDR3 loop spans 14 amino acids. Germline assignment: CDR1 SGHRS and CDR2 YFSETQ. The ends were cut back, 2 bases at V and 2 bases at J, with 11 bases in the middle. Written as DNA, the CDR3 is TGCGCCAGCAGCTTAATTGACAGTACCTACGAGCAGTACTTC. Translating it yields CASSLIDSTYEQYF.

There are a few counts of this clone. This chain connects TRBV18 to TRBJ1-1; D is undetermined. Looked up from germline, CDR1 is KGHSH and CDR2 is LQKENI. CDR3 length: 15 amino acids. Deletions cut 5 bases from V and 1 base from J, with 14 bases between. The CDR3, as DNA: TGTGCCAGCTCAACACTTCTGACCCCGAACACTGAAGCTTTCTTT. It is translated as CASSTLLTPNTEAFF.

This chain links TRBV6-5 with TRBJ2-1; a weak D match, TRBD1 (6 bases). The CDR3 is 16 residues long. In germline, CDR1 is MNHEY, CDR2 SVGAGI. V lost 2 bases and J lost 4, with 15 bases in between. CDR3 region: CASSYQWTASYNEQFF. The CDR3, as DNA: TGTGCCAGCAGTTACCAGTGGACAGCCTCTTACAATGAGCAGTTCTTC.

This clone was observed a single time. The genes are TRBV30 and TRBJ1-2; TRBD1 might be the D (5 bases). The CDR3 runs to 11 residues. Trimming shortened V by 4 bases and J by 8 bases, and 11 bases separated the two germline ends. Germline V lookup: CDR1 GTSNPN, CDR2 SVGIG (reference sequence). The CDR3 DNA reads TGTGCCTGGACACAGGCAGCGGGCTACACCTTC. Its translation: CAWTQAAGYTF. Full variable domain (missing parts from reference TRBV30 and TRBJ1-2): SQTIHQWPATLVQPVGSPLSLECTVEGTSNPNLYWYRQAAGRGLQLLFYSVGIGQISSEVPQNLSASRPQDRQFILSSKKLLLSDSGFYLCAWTQAAGYTFGSGTRLTVV.

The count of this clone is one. The DNA of the CDR3 is TGCGCCAGCAGTTATCAGGGGGTAAACACTGAAGCTTTCTTT. Amino acid sequence: CASSYQGVNTEAFF. The V and J genes are TRBV5-1 and TRBJ1-1; the match to TRBD1 covers 7 bases. J lost 2 bases, V lost 5 bases, and 6 bases had no gene match. The CDR3 extends over 14 amino acids. The germline V gene has CDR1 SGHRS and CDR2 YFSETQ.

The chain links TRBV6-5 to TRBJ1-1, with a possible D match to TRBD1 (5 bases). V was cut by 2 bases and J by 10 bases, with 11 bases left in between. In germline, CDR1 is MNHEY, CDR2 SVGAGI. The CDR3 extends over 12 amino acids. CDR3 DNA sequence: TGTGCCAGCAGTTACATTCCAGGGCTAGCTTTCTTT. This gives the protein CASSYIPGLAFF.

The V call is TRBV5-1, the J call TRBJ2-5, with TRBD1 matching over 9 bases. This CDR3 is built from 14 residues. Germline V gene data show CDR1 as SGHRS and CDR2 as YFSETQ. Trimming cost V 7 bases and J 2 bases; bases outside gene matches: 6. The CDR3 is CASCRTGEQETQYF. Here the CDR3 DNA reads TGCGCCAGCTGCCGGACAGGGGAACAAGAGACCCAGTACTTC.

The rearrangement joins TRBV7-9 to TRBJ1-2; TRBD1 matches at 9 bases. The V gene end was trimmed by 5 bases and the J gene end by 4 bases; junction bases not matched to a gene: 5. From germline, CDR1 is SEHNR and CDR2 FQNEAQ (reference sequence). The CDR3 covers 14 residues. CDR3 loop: CASSITGGRYGYTF. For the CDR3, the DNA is TGTGCCAGCAGCATAACAGGGGGCCGCTATGGCTACACCTTC.

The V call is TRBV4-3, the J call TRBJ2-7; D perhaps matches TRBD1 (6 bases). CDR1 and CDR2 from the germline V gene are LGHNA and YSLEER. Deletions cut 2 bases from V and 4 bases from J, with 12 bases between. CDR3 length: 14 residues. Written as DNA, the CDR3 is TGCGCCAGCAGCCAAACAACAGGGTATTACGAGCAGTACTTC. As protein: CASSQTTGYYEQYF.

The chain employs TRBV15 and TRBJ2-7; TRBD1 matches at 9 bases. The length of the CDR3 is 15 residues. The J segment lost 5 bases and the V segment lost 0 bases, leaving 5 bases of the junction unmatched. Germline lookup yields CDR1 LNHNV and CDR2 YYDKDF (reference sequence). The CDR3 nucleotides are TGTGCCACCAGCAGAGATTCGGGACAGGGTGACGAGCAGTACTTC. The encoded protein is CATSRDSGQGDEQYF.